One and the same sample provided the 29 T cell receptor beta chains below, sequenced in a study of OX40 agonist ivuxolimab in advanced cancers. Libraries were prepared by immunoSEQ multiplex PCR; TCRdb keeps only in-frame clonotypes and omits some of them. This table holds 65,000 to 100,000 clones, 90% found once. Material: CD4+ or CD8+ T cells sorted from blood, obtained in a trial of the OX40 agonist ivuxolimab. These receptors originate from an adult with an advanced solid tumor such as melanoma, head and neck, liver or kidney cancer.

This rearrangement joins TRBV4-2 to TRBJ2-1, with TRBD2 identical over 9 bases. CDR3 size: 18 residues. The germline CDR1 and CDR2 sequences are LGHNA and YNFKEQ. J was trimmed by 7 bases and V by 2 bases; bases with no gene match: 15. In DNA form, the CDR3 reads TGTGCCAGCAGCCAAAAACCCATTTCGGCGGGGGGGTCTAATGAGCAGTTCTTC. This codes for CASSQKPISAGGSNEQFF.

This rearrangement joins TRBV11-2 to TRBJ2-6, with D possibly being TRBD1 or TRBD2 (6 bases each). This CDR3 contains 17 residues. CDR1 SGHAT and CDR2 FQNNGV come from the germline V gene. Trimming left V 4 bases short and J 2 bases short, with 15 bases between. CDR3 coding DNA: TGTGCCAGCAGCTCCCGGGGGCAGGGCCCTGGGGCCAACGTCCTGACTTTC. Translated, it gives CASSSRGQGPGANVLTF.

The rearrangement links TRBV6-1 to TRBJ1-1; TRBD1 might be the D (5 bases). V shed 2 bases and J shed 0 bases, with 16 bases lying between them. The CDR3 extends over 17 amino acids. Germline lookup yields CDR1 MNHNS and CDR2 SASEGT. The CDR3 region has the DNA TGTGCCAGCAGTGAAATTAATATGGGGGGGGTGAACACTGAAGCTTTCTTT. Translating it yields CASSEINMGGVNTEAFF.

In this sample, this clone turned up once. The chain carries TRBV20-1 and TRBJ1-3; D is uncertain. The CDR3 runs 11 residues. Germline-derived CDR1 and CDR2 are DFQATT and SNEGSKA (reference sequence). V lost 4 bases and J 8 bases, leaving 9 bases between the germline ends. The CDR3 region has the DNA TGCAGTGCTAATTGGTGGGACACCATATATTTT. Its protein is CSANWWDTIYF.

The CDR3 protein is CASSYSGQGLFEQYF. The CDR3 DNA follows: TGTGCCAGCAGTTACTCAGGACAGGGGTTGTTCGAGCAGTACTTC. V is TRBV6-5 and J is TRBJ2-7; 9 bases are shared with TRBD1. CDR1 is MNHEY and CDR2 is SVGAGI in the germline V gene. With V trimmed by 0 bases and J by 6 bases, 6 bases remained unmatched. There are 15 residues in the CDR3.

The CDR3 sequence is CASSLSDTYGYTF. The CDR3 DNA reads TGTGCCAGCAGTTTATCGGACACCTATGGCTACACCTTC. The rearrangement uses TRBV28 and TRBJ1-2, with D maybe TRBD1 (5 bases). The ends were cut back, 1 base at V and 4 bases at J, with 7 bases in the middle. The CDR3 runs to 13 residues. Germline CDR1 reads MDHEN; CDR2 reads SYDVKM.

The rearrangement links TRBV9 to TRBJ2-1; possibly TRBD1 or TRBD2 for D (5 bases each). V was clipped by 2 bases and J by 0 bases, with 9 bases between them. The length of the CDR3 is 15 residues. Per germline, CDR1 SGDLS and CDR2 YYNGEE. CDR3 in amino acids: CASSVGAGSYNEQFF. The CDR3 coding sequence is TGTGCCAGCAGCGTCGGGGCGGGCTCCTACAATGAGCAGTTCTTC.

The genes are TRBV19 and TRBJ1-5, with D uncertain. CDR1 LNHDA and CDR2 SQIVND come from the germline V gene (reference sequence). Trimming removed 1 base from V and 4 bases from J, with 8 bases in between. The CDR3 covers 14 residues. CDR3 DNA sequence: TGTGCCAGTAGTATAGTATCGGGAAATCAGCCCCAGCATTTT. It translates to CASSIVSGNQPQHF.

The chain links TRBV6-1 to TRBJ1-3, with TRBD1 matching 8 bases. Germline V gives CDR1 MNHNS, CDR2 SASEGT. The CDR3 covers 15 residues. With V trimmed by 5 bases and J by 3 bases, 6 bases remained unmatched. This chain's CDR3 is CASSTTGAYGNTIYF. CDR3 in DNA: TGTGCCAGCAGTACGACAGGGGCTTATGGAAACACCATATATTTT.

The V and J genes are TRBV11-3 and TRBJ1-3, with D unresolved. The CDR3 length is 15 residues. V was pared by 5 bases and J by 1 base, with 12 bases between. The germline CDR1 and CDR2 sequences are SGHNT and YENEEA. The chain's CDR3 is CASSLTSGSGNTIYF. The CDR3 nucleotides read TGTGCCAGCAGCCTCACTTCCGGTTCTGGAAACACCATATATTTT.

V usage is TRBV6-6 and J usage is TRBJ1-6; no definite D call. This CDR3 region has 15 residues. Germline V lookup: CDR1 MNHNY, CDR2 SVGAGI (reference sequence). The V end lost 5 bases, the J end lost 6 bases, and 14 bases lay between the germline ends. CDR3 in amino acids: CASSAGRRSNSPLHF. Written as DNA, the CDR3 is TGTGCCAGCAGTGCAGGCCGGAGGAGTAATTCACCCCTCCACTTT.

The chain has TRBV6-1 and TRBJ2-7; 9 positions agree with TRBD2. The CDR3 is 15 residues long. Germline loops: CDR1 MNHNS, CDR2 SASEGT. V was pared by 3 bases and J by 0 bases, with 3 bases of the junction left unmatched. The CDR3 is CASSDLAGISYEQYF. CDR3 DNA sequence: TGTGCCAGCAGTGACCTAGCGGGGATCTCCTACGAGCAGTACTTC.

The chain carries TRBV5-1 and TRBJ2-7, with 8 bases matching TRBD1. The V and J ends lost 1 base and 0 bases, in that order; junction bases with no gene match: 3. Germline loops: CDR1 SGHRS, CDR2 YFSETQ. This CDR3 is 15 amino acids long. CDR3 loop: CASSLSRGLSYEQYF. The CDR3 DNA reads as TGCGCCAGCAGCTTGTCCAGGGGGCTCTCCTACGAGCAGTACTTC.

The chain has TRBV11-2 and TRBJ2-2; 8 bases match TRBD1. Trimming removed 2 bases from V and 0 bases from J; junction bases left unmatched: 2. Looked up from germline, CDR1 is SGHAT and CDR2 is FQNNGV. The CDR3 sequence is 16 residues long. CDR3 nucleotides: TGTGCCAGCAGCTTAAGGACAGGGACGAACACCGGGGAGCTGTTTTTT. Protein product: CASSLRTGTNTGELFF.

The chain carries TRBV2 and TRBJ1-3; 7 nucleotides agree with TRBD1. The CDR3 is 15 amino acids. From germline, CDR1 is SNHLY and CDR2 FYNNEI. The V gene end was trimmed by 4 bases and the J gene end by 0 bases; junction bases not matched to a gene: 3. The CDR3 nucleotides are TGTGCCAGCAGTGCACAGGGGAACTCTGGAAACACCATATATTTT. Encoded protein: CASSAQGNSGNTIYF.

The chain uses TRBV28 and TRBJ2-3; 11 bases line up with TRBD2. Germline CDR1 is MDHEN and CDR2 is SYDVKM. The J segment lost 4 bases and the V segment lost 5 bases, leaving 5 bases of the junction unmatched. CDR3 length equals 15 residues. The CDR3 loop reads CASSLLAGGPDTQYF. The DNA of the CDR3 is TGTGCCAGCAGTCTCCTAGCGGGGGGCCCAGATACGCAGTATTTT.

This clone was counted between two and nine times. The CDR3 DNA is TGTGCCAGCAGCTCCGGGCCCACCAGGCCTTATGGCTACACCTTC. Its translation is CASSSGPTRPYGYTF. This chain links TRBV11-2 with TRBJ1-2; D gene unclear. Germline lookup yields CDR1 SGHAT and CDR2 FQNNGV. The CDR3 sequence is 15 residues long. V dropped 4 bases and J dropped 5 bases, with 17 bases sitting between them.

The rearrangement links TRBV2 to TRBJ2-3; D unresolved. Germline lookup yields CDR1 SNHLY and CDR2 FYNNEI. This CDR3 spans 13 amino acids. V lost 6 bases, J lost 1 base, and 8 bases lay in between. In nucleotides, the CDR3 is TGTGCCAGCAGGGTAGCTGGCACAGATACGCAGTATTTT. Translated, it gives CASRVAGTDTQYF.

The gene calls are TRBV4-2 and TRBJ1-6; weak D call: TRBD1 (6 bases). From germline, CDR1 is LGHNA and CDR2 YNFKEQ. CDR3 length: 15 amino acids. V was shortened by 5 bases and J by 9 bases, with 17 bases between the two germline ends. This CDR3 reads CASSSQQGSGSPLHF. The CDR3 region has the DNA TGTGCCAGCAGCTCGCAACAGGGAAGCGGTTCACCCCTCCACTTT.

In this sample, this clone turned up many times. Distinct nucleotide sequences in the sample also encode this CDR3. The chain carries TRBV10-1 and TRBJ2-3; D ambiguous. This CDR3 has 12 residues. Germline V lookup: CDR1 WNHNN, CDR2 SYGVQD (reference sequence). The V and J ends lost 5 bases and 2 bases respectively, with 5 bases between them. CDR3 residues: CASSYSTDTQYF. Here the CDR3 DNA reads TGCGCCAGCAGTTACTCCACAGATACGCAGTATTTT.

The chain uses TRBV28 and TRBJ1-3, with TRBD1 identical over 8 bases. Germline V lookup: CDR1 MDHEN, CDR2 SYDVKM. J lost 4 bases, V lost 5 bases, and 10 bases had no gene match. CDR3 size: 16 residues. CDR3 sequence reads: CASSSGQGTVGNTIYF. The CDR3 DNA sequence: TGTGCCAGCAGTAGCGGACAGGGAACGGTGGGAAACACCATATATTTT.

Note on this clone: In the same sample, other DNA sequences code for this CDR3. The chain carries TRBV5-1 and TRBJ2-5, with D perhaps TRBD1 (6 bases). V lost 0 bases and J lost 1, with 7 bases in between. Germline V CDR1 and CDR2: SGHRS, YFSETQ. The CDR3 contains 14 residues. The CDR3 nucleotides are TGCGCCAGCAGCTTGGGGGGGCCCCAAGAGACCCAGTACTTC. This translates into CASSLGGPQETQYF.

The chain couples TRBV11-2 to TRBJ2-7; tentative D call: TRBD1 (5 bases). Germline loops: CDR1 SGHAT, CDR2 FQNNGV. This CDR3 contains 17 residues. Trimming stripped 1 base from V and 0 bases from J, with 16 bases between. For the CDR3, the DNA is TGTGCCAGCAGCTTAGGACCCTTGACAGCCAGCTCCTACGAGCAGTACGTC. Translated, it gives CASSLGPLTASSYEQYV.

The CDR3 DNA reads as TGCAGCGTTGAAGTTAGGGGGGAGAACACTGAAGCTTTCTTT. Its translation is CSVEVRGENTEAFF. V usage is TRBV29-1 and J usage is TRBJ1-1, with a possible D match to TRBD1 (6 bases). Deletions cut 1 base from V and 1 base from J, with 10 bases between. From germline, CDR1 is SQVTM and CDR2 ANQGSEA. There are 14 residues in the CDR3. Full variable domain (missing parts from reference TRBV29-1 and TRBJ1-1): SAVISQKPSRDICQRGTSLTIQCQVDSQVTMMFWYRQQPGQSLTLIATANQGSEATYESGFVIDKFPISRPNLTFSTLTVSNMSPEDSSIYLCSVEVRGENTEAFFGQGTRLTVV.

The chain combines TRBV6-5 with TRBJ1-3; D ambiguous. Germline V gives CDR1 MNHEY, CDR2 SVGAGI. The CDR3 totals 13 residues. Trimming pared 10 bases from V and 0 bases from J, leaving 10 bases between. CDR3 in amino acids: CATSKDSGNTIYF. CDR3 bases: TGTGCCACCTCGAAGGACTCTGGAAACACCATATATTTT.

V usage is TRBV9 and J usage is TRBJ1-3; D gene unclear. Trimming stripped 5 bases from V and 4 bases from J, with 19 bases between. The CDR3 spans 16 residues. Germline V gives CDR1 SGDLS, CDR2 YYNGEE. The CDR3 nucleotides are TGTGCCAGCAGTGCGGACTATTCGGCGCTAGGAAACACCATATATTTT. Translated, it gives CASSADYSALGNTIYF.

The V gene is TRBV9, the J gene TRBJ1-1; D is perhaps TRBD1 (5 bases). The CDR3 extends over 14 amino acids. Germline CDR1 and CDR2: SGDLS and YYNGEE. V gave up 2 bases and J gave up 1 base, with 9 bases separating them. CDR3 coding DNA: TGTGCCAGCAGCGTGGGACTGCAGAACACTGAAGCTTTCTTT. As protein: CASSVGLQNTEAFF.

The rearrangement uses TRBV27 and TRBJ1-1; perhaps TRBD1 as D (5 bases). Germline V gives CDR1 MNHEY, CDR2 SMNVEV (reference sequence). CDR3 length equals 14 residues. Trimming removed 4 bases from V and 4 bases from J, with 13 bases in between. The CDR3 DNA sequence: TGTGCCAGCAGTTCCTATCTCAGGGCCACTGAAGCTTTCTTT. Residues: CASSSYLRATEAFF.

The V call is TRBV7-8, the J call TRBJ1-4; D uncertain. Trimming cost V 6 bases and J 2 bases, with 10 bases left between them. The V gene's germline CDR1 is SGHVS and CDR2 FQNEAQ. CDR3 length: 14 amino acids. The CDR3 DNA follows: TGTGCCAGCAGAGCCGGTAGGACTAATGAAAAACTGTTTTTT. It codes for CASRAGRTNEKLFF.